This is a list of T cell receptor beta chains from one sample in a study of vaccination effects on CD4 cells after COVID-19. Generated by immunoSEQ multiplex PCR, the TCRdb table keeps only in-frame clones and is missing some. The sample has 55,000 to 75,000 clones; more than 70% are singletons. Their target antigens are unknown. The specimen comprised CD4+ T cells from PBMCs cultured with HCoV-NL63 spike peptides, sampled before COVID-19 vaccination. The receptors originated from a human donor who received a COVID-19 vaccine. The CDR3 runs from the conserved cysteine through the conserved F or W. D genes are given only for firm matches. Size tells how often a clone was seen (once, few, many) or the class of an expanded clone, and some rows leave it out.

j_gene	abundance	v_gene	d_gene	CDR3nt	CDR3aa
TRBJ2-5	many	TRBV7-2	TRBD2	TGTGCCAGCAGCCCCGGACTAGCCCAAGAGACCCAGTACTTC	CASSPGLAQETQYF
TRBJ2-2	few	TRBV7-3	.	TGTGCCAGCAGCTTAAGTACCGACATCATCGGGGAGCTGTTTTTT	CASSLSTDIIGELFF
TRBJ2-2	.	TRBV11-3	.	TGTGCCAGCAGCTTAGATCCCCTTACCGGGGAGCTGTTTTTT	CASSLDPLTGELFF
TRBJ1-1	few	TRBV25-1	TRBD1	TGTGCCAGCAGTGATCCGGGACAGGGGAACACTGAAGCTTTCTTT	CASSDPGQGNTEAFF
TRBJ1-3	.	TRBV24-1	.	TGTGCCACCAGTGATTCCTCAGGGGCTGGAAACACCATATATTTT	CATSDSSGAGNTIYF
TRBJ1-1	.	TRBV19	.	TGTGCCAGTAGTTCTTACAGGGAAATGAACACTGAAGCTTTCTTT	CASSSYREMNTEAFF
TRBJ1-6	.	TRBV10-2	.	TGCGCCAGCAGAGCCGTTGAGACCGTAAGCTCCTATAATTCACCCCTCCACTTT	CASRAVETVSSYNSPLHF
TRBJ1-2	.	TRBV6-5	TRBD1	TGTGCCAGCAGTAGATACCCGGGACAGAACTATGGCTACACCTTC	CASSRYPGQNYGYTF
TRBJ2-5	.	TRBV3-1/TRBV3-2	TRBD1	TGTGCCAGCAGCCAAGCACAGGGGGCTTGGGAGACCCAGTACTTC	CASSQAQGAWETQYF
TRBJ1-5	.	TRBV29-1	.	TGCAGCGCCAAAGACGGGAATCAGCCCCAGCATTTT	CSAKDGNQPQHF